These T cell receptor beta chains were read from a single sample in a study of T-cell reconstitution after alpha-beta-depleted transplantation in children. TCRdb used MiXCR to reprocess the PCR reads, holding one entry per CDR3 protein. Of roughly 500,000 distinct CDR3 sequences listed, 30% to 35% are singletons. Source: PBMCs from the stem cell graft donor, taken from the stem cell graft. These receptors were collected from a human donor who donated a stem cell graft to a child with aplastic anemia. The CDR3 runs from the conserved cysteine through the conserved F or W. A D gene is named only where the DNA matches it firmly. Size tells how often a clone was seen (once, few, many) or the class of an expanded clone, and some rows leave it out.

cdr3_nt cdr3_aa v_call d_call clone_size j_call
TGTGCCAGCAGGAGGGACAGCGGAAACACCATATATTTT CASRRDSGNTIYF TRBV7-8 TRBD1 - TRBJ1-3
TGTGCCAGCAGCTTGGGACTAGCGGGATCCCAGTACTTC CASSLGLAGSQYF TRBV5-6 TRBD2 - TRBJ2-5
TGTGCCAGTAGTATAGCGATCCCCAGCGGGCGTGGGACCGGGGAGCTGTTTTTT CASSIAIPSGRGTGELFF TRBV19 - - TRBJ2-2
TGCGCCAGCAGCCAAGATCGGGCGGGAGGGGTGATAGATACGCAGTATTTT CASSQDRAGGVIDTQYF TRBV4-3 TRBD2 once TRBJ2-3
TGTGCCAGCAGCTTAGTCTTCGCCCAAGAGACCCAGTACTTC CASSLVFAQETQYF TRBV7-2 - - TRBJ2-5
TGCAGCGTTGAAGGGACAACTTCCACCTCTGGGGCCAACGTCCTGACTTTC CSVEGTTSTSGANVLTF TRBV29-1 - - TRBJ2-6
TGTGCCAGCAAGATGGGGGGCAGGGAGACCCAGTACTTC CASKMGGRETQYF TRBV6-1 - - TRBJ2-5
TGCAGCGTTGTCTCGGAACAGGGAACAGATACGCAGTATTTT CSVVSEQGTDTQYF TRBV29-1 - few TRBJ2-3
TGTGCCAGCAGTTTATCACTGAATGAGCAGTTCTTC CASSLSLNEQFF TRBV27 - - TRBJ2-1
TGTGCCAGCAGCCGCTGGGGATTTCGGGCTGGAGACTATGGCTACACCTTC CASSRWGFRAGDYGYTF TRBV7-2 - few TRBJ1-2
TGTGCCAGCAGTCGACAGACATTGAACACTGAAGCTTTCTTT CASSRQTLNTEAFF TRBV6-1 - - TRBJ1-1
TGTGCCACCAGTGGAGGGGGCAACACTGAAGCTTTCTTT CATSGGGNTEAFF TRBV24-1 TRBD1 - TRBJ1-1
TGTGCCAGCTCTACTAGCGGGGACCGCGAGCAGTTCTTC CASSTSGDREQFF TRBV18 TRBD2 - TRBJ2-1
TGTGCCAGCAGTGAATATAACCATATAGATACGCAGTATTTT CASSEYNHIDTQYF TRBV25-1 - - TRBJ2-3
TGTGCCAGCAGCCAAGATTACGGTTCCGGACTAGTAAAAGAGACCCAGTACTTC CASSQDYGSGLVKETQYF TRBV14 TRBD2 - TRBJ2-5
TGTGCCAGCAGCCCCGTTCCCTTAGCTAACTATGGCTACACCTTC CASSPVPLANYGYTF TRBV7-2 - - TRBJ1-2
TGCAGCGATGGATCCTCCAGGGGGTATGGCTACACCTTC CSDGSSRGYGYTF TRBV20-1 TRBD1 few TRBJ1-2
TGCGCCAGCAGCGGCCTGGGACTAGATTTAGAGACCCAGTACTTC CASSGLGLDLETQYF TRBV5-1 TRBD2 - TRBJ2-5
TGTGCCAGCAGTGAAGATAGGTTCTCTGGAAACACCATATATTTT CASSEDRFSGNTIYF TRBV6-1 - few TRBJ1-3
TGTGCCAGCTCACCCCCTATGGGCACCGGGGAGCTGTTTTTT CASSPPMGTGELFF TRBV18 - few TRBJ2-2
TGTGCCAGCAGCCCTGGGGGGGAGACAGATACGCAGTATTTT CASSPGGETDTQYF TRBV12-3/TRBV12-4 TRBD2 - TRBJ2-3
TGCAGTGCTAGGTGGGGGGTAGGAACTGAAGCTTTCTTT CSARWGVGTEAFF TRBV20-1 - few TRBJ1-1
TGCGCCAGCAGTGATCCAGCGGGAGGCACAGATACGCAGTATTTT CASSDPAGGTDTQYF TRBV10-1 TRBD2 few TRBJ2-3
TGTGCCAGCAGTTCGGGGCCTTACGAGCAGTACTTC CASSSGPYEQYF TRBV6-2/TRBV6-3 - many TRBJ2-7
TGTGCCAGCAGCTCGAGCGGGATGAACACCGGGGAGCTGTTTTTT CASSSSGMNTGELFF TRBV5-8 TRBD2 few TRBJ2-2
TGCAGTGCTAGAGATAGAGGGAAGAACACTGAAGCTTTCTTT CSARDRGKNTEAFF TRBV20-1 - once TRBJ1-1
TGTGCCAGCAGCGTAGACGGGGCAGGCCAGCCCCAGCATTTT CASSVDGAGQPQHF TRBV9 - few TRBJ1-5
TGTGCCAGCAGTTTAAGGGGATTTGGGACCGGGGAGCTGTTTTTT CASSLRGFGTGELFF TRBV12-3/TRBV12-4 - few TRBJ2-2
TGTGCCTGGAACCCAGGGATAACTGGAAACACCATATATTTT CAWNPGITGNTIYF TRBV30 - - TRBJ1-3
TGTGCCTGGAGGGGTTTGGGGGGCGGGACTGAAGCTTTCTTT CAWRGLGGGTEAFF TRBV30 - - TRBJ1-1
TGTGCCAGCAGTTTTGGGACACCGGGCTACGAGCAGTACTTC CASSFGTPGYEQYF TRBV12-3/TRBV12-4 - - TRBJ2-7
TGCGCCAGCAGCCAGGGGCCGCGGACTAACTATGGCTACACCTTC CASSQGPRTNYGYTF TRBV4-3 - - TRBJ1-2
TGCAGCGTTGCCCAGGGCTCAATGCCAACCTACGAGCAGTACTTC CSVAQGSMPTYEQYF TRBV29-1 - - TRBJ2-7
TGTGCCAGCAGCTCCGGGACAGGGAATGAAAAACTGTTTTTT CASSSGTGNEKLFF TRBV7-2 TRBD1 - TRBJ1-4
TGTGCCAGCAGACAACCTGGGACAGGGGGCGCCGAGCAGTACTTC CASRQPGTGGAEQYF TRBV7-9 TRBD1 - TRBJ2-7
TGCGCCAGCAGACGATCTAGCGGGAGGGCCGGCTACAATGAGCAGTTCTTC CASRRSSGRAGYNEQFF TRBV10-2 TRBD2 - TRBJ2-1
TGTGCCAGCAGTTACTCGCTGGCGGCACTTTCCTACGAGCAGTACTTC CASSYSLAALSYEQYF TRBV6-2/TRBV6-3 - - TRBJ2-7
TGTGCCAGCAGCTTAGGACACATGGGGACTAGCGGGAGGGAATACAATGAGCAGTTCTTC CASSLGHMGTSGREYNEQFF TRBV11-2 TRBD2 few TRBJ2-1
TGTGCCAGTAGCCCCAGGGTCAACAATGAGCAGTTCTTC CASSPRVNNEQFF TRBV19 - - TRBJ2-1
TGTGCCAGCAAAGGGGGAATCGGACGCACAGGGCGGTCAACTAATGAAAAACTGTTTTTT CASKGGIGRTGRSTNEKLFF TRBV27 - - TRBJ1-4
TGCGCCAGCAGCCAAGGCAATGAGCAGTTCTTC CASSQGNEQFF TRBV4-3 - many TRBJ2-1
TGTGCCAGCAGTTTAGGCCCACGCTCTGGAAACACCATATATTTT CASSLGPRSGNTIYF TRBV12-3/TRBV12-4 - - TRBJ1-3